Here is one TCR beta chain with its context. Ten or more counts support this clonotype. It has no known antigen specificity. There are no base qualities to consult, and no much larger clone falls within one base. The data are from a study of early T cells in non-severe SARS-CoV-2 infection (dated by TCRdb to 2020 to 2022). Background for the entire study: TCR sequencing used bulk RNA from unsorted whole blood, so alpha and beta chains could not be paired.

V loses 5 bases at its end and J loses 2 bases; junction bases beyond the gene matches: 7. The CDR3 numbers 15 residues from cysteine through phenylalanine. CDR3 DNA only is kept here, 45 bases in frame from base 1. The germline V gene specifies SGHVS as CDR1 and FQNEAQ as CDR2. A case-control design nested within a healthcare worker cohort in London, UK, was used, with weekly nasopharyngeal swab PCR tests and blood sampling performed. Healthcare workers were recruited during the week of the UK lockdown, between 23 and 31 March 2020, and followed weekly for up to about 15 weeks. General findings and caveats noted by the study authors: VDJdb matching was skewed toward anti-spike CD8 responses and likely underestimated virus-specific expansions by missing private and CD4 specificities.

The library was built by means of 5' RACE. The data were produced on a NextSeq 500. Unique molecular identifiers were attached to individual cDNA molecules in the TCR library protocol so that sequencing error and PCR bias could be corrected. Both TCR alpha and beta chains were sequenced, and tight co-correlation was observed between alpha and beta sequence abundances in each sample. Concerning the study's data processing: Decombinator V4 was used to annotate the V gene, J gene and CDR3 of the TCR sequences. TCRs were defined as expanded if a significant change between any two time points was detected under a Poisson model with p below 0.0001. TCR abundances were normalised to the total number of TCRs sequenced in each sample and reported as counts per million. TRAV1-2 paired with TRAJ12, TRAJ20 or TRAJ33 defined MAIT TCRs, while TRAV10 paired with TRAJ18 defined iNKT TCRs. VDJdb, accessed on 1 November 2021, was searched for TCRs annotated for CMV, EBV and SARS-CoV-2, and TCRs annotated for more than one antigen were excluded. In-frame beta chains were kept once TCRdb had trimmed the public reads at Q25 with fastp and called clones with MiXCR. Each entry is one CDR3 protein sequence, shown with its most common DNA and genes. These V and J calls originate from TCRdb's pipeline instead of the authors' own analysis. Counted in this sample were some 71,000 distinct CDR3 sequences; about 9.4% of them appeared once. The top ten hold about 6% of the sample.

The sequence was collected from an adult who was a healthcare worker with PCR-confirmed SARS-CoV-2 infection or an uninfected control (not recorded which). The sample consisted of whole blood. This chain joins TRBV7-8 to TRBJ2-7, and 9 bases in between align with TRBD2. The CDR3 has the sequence CASSPLTSGAYEQYF. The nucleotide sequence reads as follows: TGTGCCAGCAGCCCCCTGACTAGCGGTGCCTACGAGCAGTACTTC.